One sample yielded the 26 T cell receptor beta chains listed below, sequenced in a study of identical twins. TCRdb reprocessed the 5' RACE reads with MiXCR, giving one entry per CDR3 protein. The sample lists 300,000 to 400,000 distinct CDR3 sequences, roughly 10% seen once, with roughly 8.7% in the top ten. The sample taken for sequencing was naive T cells sorted from blood. Receptor source: a woman in her forties or fifties in good health.

This clonotype showed up many times. The CDR3 bases are TGCAGCGTTGGAAGCATCTACGAGCAGTACTTC. It is translated as CSVGSIYEQYF. This chain links TRBV29-1 with TRBJ2-7; D call uncertain. With 4 bases removed from V and 3 bases from J, the gap between germline ends came to 7 bases. This CDR3 has 11 residues. The germline CDR1 and CDR2 sequences are SQVTM and ANQGSEA.

In this sample, this clonotype turned up a few times. The CDR3 DNA follows: TGTGCCAGCAGTCATTCGGGGACTAGCGGACTATACGAGCAGTACGTC. Translating gives CASSHSGTSGLYEQYV. This sequence joins TRBV6-6 and TRBJ2-7, with TRBD2 matching over 11 bases. Trimming removed 5 bases from V and 4 bases from J; junction bases left unmatched: 10. CDR3 length: 16 residues. Germline values: CDR1 MNHNY, CDR2 SVGAGI (reference sequence).

This clonotype appeared many times. J is TRBJ2-5 and V is TRBV9; D unresolved. Germline V gene sequence: CDR1 SGDLS, CDR2 YYNGEE. This CDR3 comprises 13 residues. Trimming removed 4 bases at V and 4 bases at J, with 11 bases between. The CDR3 sequence: CASSSFPRETQYF. In DNA form, the CDR3 reads TGTGCCAGCAGCTCTTTCCCCCGAGAGACCCAGTACTTC.

In the case of this clonotype: This may be a read error, as it is one base from a much larger clone. V gene TRBV6-5 combines with J gene TRBJ2-1, with D hard to call. The CDR3 runs to 13 residues. Germline V gene data show CDR1 as MNHEY and CDR2 as SVGAGI. For the CDR3, the DNA is TGTGCCAGCAGGCCGAGCGAGTACAATGAGAAGTTCTTC. Encoded protein: CASRPSEYNEKFF.

This clonotype was seen a few times. V and J are TRBV19 and TRBJ2-5; 8 bases are a match to TRBD2. Germline trimming cut 5 bases from V and 7 bases from J; bases unmatched to any gene: 15. The CDR3 is made up of 16 amino acids. Germline CDR1 is LNHDA and CDR2 is SQIVND (reference sequence). CDR3 protein: CASSSLLAGTGGTQYF. The CDR3 coding sequence is TGTGCCAGTAGTTCGTTGCTAGCGGGCACGGGGGGGACCCAGTACTTC.

At least ten counts were recorded for this clonotype. The DNA for the CDR3 is TGTGCCAGCAGCTTGTGGGTCGGGAGGTTCACCGGGGAGCTGTTTTTT. It encodes CASSLWVGRFTGELFF. This chain uses TRBV5-5 with TRBJ2-2; TRBD2 matches 7 bases. This CDR3 has 16 residues. With V trimmed by 1 base and J by 4 bases, 7 bases remained unmatched. Germline CDR1 is SGHKS and CDR2 is YYEKEE (reference sequence).

This clonotype was observed a few times. The gene calls are TRBV21-1 and TRBJ2-7; no DNA check was done on the table's D call, TRBD2. TRBV21-1 is deemed a pseudogene. The CDR3 runs to 18 residues. The CDR3 DNA reads TGTGCCAGCAGCAAAGAGGCGGGGGGGACTAGCAGGGTCTGCGAGCAGTACGTC. This encodes CASSKEAGGTSRVCEQYV.

The chain uses TRBV20-1 and TRBJ2-2; TRBD2 matches 12 bases. This CDR3 has 15 amino acids. CDR1 is DFQATT, CDR2 SNEGSKA, per germline (reference sequence). V gave up 3 bases and J gave up 6 bases; unmatched junction bases: 5. CDR3 in DNA: TGCAGTGCTAGCCATGCTAGCGGGAGGGCCGGGGAGCTGTTTTTT. It specifies CSASHASGRAGELFF.

This clonotype appeared many times. The rearrangement uses TRBV29-1 and TRBJ2-1; TRBD2 is a possible D gene (6 bases). There are 10 residues in the CDR3. V gave up 7 bases and J gave up 7 bases, with 8 bases separating them. The germline V gene encodes CDR1 SQVTM and CDR2 ANQGSEA. CDR3 coding DNA: TGCAGCGGTCGGGGGAATGAGCAGTTCTTC. Residues: CSGRGNEQFF.

This clonotype was recorded a few times. CDR3 DNA sequence: TGTGCCACCAGCCCCCGTACTTCCCTTCCCGAGCAGTACTTC. Protein product: CATSPRTSLPEQYF. The chain has TRBV15 and TRBJ2-7; D call uncertain. This CDR3 is built from 14 residues. Trimming took off 5 bases at V and 6 bases at J, with 17 bases between the two ends. Germline CDR1 LNHNV, CDR2 YYDKDF (reference sequence).

This clonotype was observed a handful of times. This chain uses TRBV12-3 or TRBV12-4 with TRBJ2-3; 9 bases line up with TRBD2. There are 13 residues in the CDR3. Trimming took 3 bases from V and 8 from J; bases not matched to a gene: 3. CDR3 loop: CASSFKREATQYF. The CDR3 DNA reads TGTGCCAGCAGTTTCAAGCGGGAGGCTACGCAGTATTTT.

This clonotype has ten or more counts. CDR3 residues: CASSSTVLAKNIQYF. CDR3 DNA sequence: TGTGCCAGCAGCTCGACAGTTTTAGCCAAAAACATTCAGTACTTC. The rearrangement uses TRBV7-9 and TRBJ2-4; maybe TRBD1 (5 bases). CDR1 is SEHNR and CDR2 is FQNEAQ in the germline V gene (reference sequence). The length of the CDR3 is 15 residues. Trimming stripped 4 bases from V and 0 bases from J, with 10 bases between. The entire variable domain, with the rest obtained from reference TRBV7-9 and TRBJ2-4, is as follows: DTGVSQNPRHKITKRGQNVTFRCDPISEHNRLYWYRQTLGQGPEFLTYFQNEAQLEKSRLLSDRFSAERPKGSFSTLEIQRTEQGDSAMYLCASSSTVLAKNIQYFGAGTRLSVL.

CDR3 loop: CASSQEGLANEQFF. The CDR3 DNA sequence: TGTGCCAGCAGCCAAGAAGGACTAGCCAATGAGCAGTTCTTC. The rearrangement joins TRBV3-1 to TRBJ2-1; 8 bases match TRBD2. CDR3 length: 14 residues. The V gene's germline CDR1 is LGHDT and CDR2 YNNKEL (reference sequence). The V and J ends lost 0 bases and 6 bases, in that order; junction bases with no gene match: 1.

Many counts were recorded for this clonotype. The chain employs TRBV20-1 and TRBJ2-3; D is uncertain. Trimming removed 0 bases from V and 2 bases from J, with 15 bases in between. The CDR3 contains 16 residues. The germline V gene encodes CDR1 DFQATT and CDR2 SNEGSKA (reference sequence). The CDR3 sequence: CSARDLVRKFTDTQYF. In DNA form, the CDR3 reads TGCAGTGCTAGAGATTTAGTCCGGAAATTCACAGATACGCAGTATTTT.

In the case of this clonotype: A junction end diverges from the germline sequence, so it may reflect a read error. This sequence joins TRBV7-9 and TRBJ2-1; D perhaps matches TRBD1 (6 bases). Germline loops: CDR1 SEHNR, CDR2 FQNEAQ (reference sequence). The length of the CDR3 is 14 residues. CDR3 region: CASSATGPYNEKFF. CDR3 nucleotide sequence: TGTGCCAGCAGCGCGACAGGACCCTACAATGAGAAGTTCTTC.

The chain joins TRBV20-1 to TRBJ2-1; D is uncertain. CDR3 length equals 17 residues. Germline loops: CDR1 DFQATT, CDR2 SNEGSKA (reference sequence). Trimming left V 3 bases short and J 0 bases short, with 18 bases between. CDR3: CSARGQINETSYNEQFF. Here the CDR3 DNA reads TGCAGTGCTAGGGGTCAGATTAACGAAACCTCCTACAATGAGCAGTTCTTC.

This clonotype was observed a handful of times. In DNA form, the CDR3 reads TGTGCCAGCCGAAAACTAGGACAACCGAACACCGGGGAGCTGTTTTTT. Its protein is CASRKLGQPNTGELFF. The chain employs TRBV19 and TRBJ2-2, with D perhaps matching TRBD1 or TRBD2 (5 bases each). V lost 9 bases and J lost 0, with 17 bases in between. The CDR3 runs to 16 residues. CDR1 and CDR2 from the germline V gene are LNHDA and SQIVND (reference sequence).

This clonotype was picked up a small number of times. V is TRBV7-8 and J is TRBJ2-1; the match to TRBD2 covers 12 bases. CDR3 length: 14 residues. Germline values: CDR1 SGHVS, CDR2 FQNEAQ. With V trimmed by 5 bases and J by 8 bases, 4 bases remained unmatched. CDR3 loop: CASSQTSGSYEQFF. DNA for the CDR3: TGTGCCAGCAGCCAGACTAGCGGGAGCTATGAGCAGTTCTTC.

The sample holds many counts of this clonotype. V gene TRBV29-1 combines with J gene TRBJ2-1; D not resolved. CDR1 is SQVTM, CDR2 ANQGSEA, per germline. CDR3 length: 14 residues. V was trimmed by 7 bases and J by 7 bases, leaving 20 bases between them. The DNA of the CDR3 is TGCAGCGCTTACGCCTTGACTGCTGATAATGAGCAGTTCTTC. It codes for CSAYALTADNEQFF.

Ten or more counts support this clonotype. CDR3 protein: CASSSISRESFNQPQHF. The CDR3 DNA follows: TGTGCCAGCAGTTCTATCTCCAGGGAGTCCTTCAATCAGCCCCAGCATTTT. This chain links TRBV27 with TRBJ1-5, with a weak D call TRBD1 (5 bases). V gave up 4 bases and J gave up 3 bases, with 19 bases separating them. CDR3 length: 17 residues. CDR1 and CDR2 (germline): MNHEY, SMNVEV (reference sequence).

This clonotype was counted between two and nine times. The V gene is TRBV20-1, the J gene TRBJ1-3; D not certain. This CDR3 is built from 14 residues. Germline-derived CDR1 and CDR2 are DFQATT and SNEGSKA (reference sequence). V was pared by 3 bases and J by 5 bases, with 14 bases between. CDR3 amino acids: CSASRGSERNTIYF. CDR3 coding DNA: TGCAGTGCTAGTCGAGGGAGTGAGCGAAACACCATATATTTT.

The chain carries TRBV14 and TRBJ2-2; 8 positions match TRBD2. Germline loops: CDR1 SGHDN, CDR2 FVKESK. The CDR3 runs 14 residues. V lost 1 base to trimming and J lost 6 bases; unmatched junction nucleotides: 1. CDR3 nucleotide sequence: TGTGCCAGCAGCCAAGTACTAGCGGCCGGGGAGCTGTTTTTT. This translates into CASSQVLAAGELFF.

This clonotype occurred many times. This chain connects TRBV24-1 to TRBJ2-3; D gene uncertain. V dropped 5 bases and J dropped 6 bases, with 11 bases sitting between them. The CDR3 extends over 13 amino acids. CDR1 KGHDR and CDR2 SFDVKD come from the germline V gene. The CDR3 reads CATSGRIMDTQYF. The CDR3 DNA sequence: TGTGCCACCAGTGGACGAATTATGGATACGCAGTATTTT.

The chain carries TRBV5-5 and TRBJ2-1; tentatively, D is TRBD2 (5 bases). CDR3 size: 16 residues. Per the germline V gene, CDR1 is SGHKS and CDR2 is YYEKEE (reference sequence). V was shortened by 0 bases and J by 12 bases, with 22 bases between the two germline ends. The chain's CDR3 is CASSLAGVESKAGQFF. In DNA form, the CDR3 reads TGTGCCAGCAGCTTGGCCGGGGTAGAGTCCAAGGCAGGGCAGTTCTTC. Together with reference TRBV5-5 and TRBJ2-1, the CDR3 gives the full variable domain: DAGVTQSPTHLIKTRGQQVTLRCSPISGHKSVSWYQQVLGQGPQFIFQYYEKEERGRGNFPDRFSARQFPNYSSELNVNALLLGDSALYLCASSLAGVESKAGQFFGPGTRLTVL.

This clonotype has a handful of counts. The chain couples TRBV5-1 to TRBJ2-2; TRBD1 is a possible D gene (6 bases). V lost 2 bases and J 0 bases, leaving 11 bases between the germline ends. In germline, CDR1 is SGHRS, CDR2 YFSETQ. This CDR3 has 16 residues. The CDR3 loop reads CASSLDRFSNTGELFF. In nucleotides, the CDR3 is TGCGCCAGCAGCTTAGACAGGTTTTCGAACACCGGGGAGCTGTTTTTT.

The genes are TRBV27 and TRBJ2-1; 10 bases are a match to TRBD1. This CDR3 region has 15 residues. The V and J ends lost 4 bases and 6 bases, in that order; junction bases with no gene match: 6. Per the germline V gene, CDR1 is MNHEY and CDR2 is SMNVEV (reference sequence). CDR3 loop: CASSSPGTGVNEQFF. CDR3 sequence (DNA): TGTGCCAGCAGTTCCCCCGGGACAGGGGTCAATGAGCAGTTCTTC.